This TCR beta chain derives from a study of blood T cell repertoires in COVID-19. Study as a whole: Whether acute or convalescent, the COVID-19 samples came from the United States, Italy and Spain. PBMCs, B-cell-depleted T cells, or T cells provided the cDNA or gDNA that made up the material.

Original processing methods: Quantification of nucleated cells was approximated via reference gene primer amplification. TCRdb's table, derived via immunoSEQ multiplex PCR, lists solely in-frame clones and lacks some. Clone size and the V and J calls come from that table; the DNA yielded D and trimming. The repertoire has more than 85,000 clones, approximately 91% of them found once; the top ten carry 2.9%. V lost 6 bases to trimming and J lost 9 bases; unmatched junction nucleotides: 12. This CDR3 is 15 amino acids long. Germline V gives CDR1 ENHRY, CDR2 SYGVKD. This clone has a handful of counts. The receptor was derived from a woman older than 75 with acute or convalescent COVID-19. The rearrangement links TRBV10-3 to TRBJ2-3, with TRBD2 matching 10 bases. The sequenced sample consisted of peripheral blood. CDR3 coding DNA: TGTGCCATCAGGCTCGTAGCGGGAGGTGGAGACACGCAGTATTTT. Translating it yields CAIRLVAGGGDTQYF.